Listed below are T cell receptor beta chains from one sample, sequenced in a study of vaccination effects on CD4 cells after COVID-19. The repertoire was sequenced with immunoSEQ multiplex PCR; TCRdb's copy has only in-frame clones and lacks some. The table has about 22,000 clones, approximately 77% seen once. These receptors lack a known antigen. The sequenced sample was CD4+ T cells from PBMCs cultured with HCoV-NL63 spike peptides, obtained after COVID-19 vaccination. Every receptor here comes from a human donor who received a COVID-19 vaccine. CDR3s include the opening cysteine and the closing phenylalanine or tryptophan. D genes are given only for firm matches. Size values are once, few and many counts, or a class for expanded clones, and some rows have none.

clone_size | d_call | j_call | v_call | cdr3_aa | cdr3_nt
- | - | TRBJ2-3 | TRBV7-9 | CASTLQVLSDTQYF | TGTGCCAGCACTCTACAGGTTTTGAGTGATACGCAGTATTTT
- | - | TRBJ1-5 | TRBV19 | CASRGGTYSNQPQHF | TGTGCCAGTAGGGGGGGGACCTATAGCAATCAGCCCCAGCATTTT
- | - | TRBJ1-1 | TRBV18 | CASSPDYTEAFF | TGTGCCAGCTCACCTGACTACACTGAAGCTTTCTTT
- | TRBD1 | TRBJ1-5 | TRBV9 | CASSLETGVNQPQHF | TGTGCCAGCAGCCTAGAAACAGGGGTCAATCAGCCCCAGCATTTT
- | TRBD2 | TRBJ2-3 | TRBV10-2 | CASTRGGGVTDTQYF | TGCGCCAGCACACGAGGCGGGGGAGTTACAGATACGCAGTATTTT
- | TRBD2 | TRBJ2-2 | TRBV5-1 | CASSDGGAEGELFF | TGCGCCAGCTCCGACGGGGGGGCCGAAGGGGAGCTGTTTTTT
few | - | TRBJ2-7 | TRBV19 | CASSGPGFYEQYF | TGTGCCAGTAGTGGGCCGGGATTCTACGAGCAGTACTTC
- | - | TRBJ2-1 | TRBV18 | CASSPYSYEQFF | TGTGCCAGCTCACCCTATAGCTATGAGCAGTTCTTC
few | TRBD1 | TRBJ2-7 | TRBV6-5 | CASSYGTGAYEQYF | TGTGCCAGCAGTTACGGGACAGGGGCCTACGAGCAGTACTTC
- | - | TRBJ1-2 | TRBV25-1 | CASQRNYGYTF | TGTGCCAGCCAGAGGAACTATGGCTACACCTTC
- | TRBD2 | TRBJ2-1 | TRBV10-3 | CAISGSGTRDYNEQFF | TGTGCCATCAGTGGGTCAGGGACTAGAGACTACAATGAGCAGTTCTTC
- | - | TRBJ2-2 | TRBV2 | CASRGAGVITGELFF | TGTGCCAGCAGGGGGGCAGGGGTGATCACCGGGGAGCTGTTTTTT
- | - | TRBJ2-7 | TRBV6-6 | CASIKGTETSYEQYF | TGTGCCAGCATTAAAGGGACTGAAACCAGCTACGAGCAGTACTTC
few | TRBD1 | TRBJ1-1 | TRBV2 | CAGGQEYTEAFF | TGTGCCGGGGGACAGGAGTATACTGAAGCTTTCTTT
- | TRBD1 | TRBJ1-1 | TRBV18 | CASSTGQGEAFF | TGTGCCAGCTCTACTGGACAGGGAGAAGCTTTCTTT
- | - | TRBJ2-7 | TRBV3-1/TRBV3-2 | CASSQGNGPYEQYF | TGTGCCAGCAGCCAAGGGAATGGACCCTACGAGCAGTACTTC
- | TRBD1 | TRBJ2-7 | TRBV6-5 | CASSSTGGLDEQYF | TGTGCCAGCAGTTCGACAGGGGGCTTGGACGAGCAGTACTTC
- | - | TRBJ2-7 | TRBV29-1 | CSVGSSREQYF | TGCAGCGTCGGAAGTAGTCGCGAGCAGTACTTC
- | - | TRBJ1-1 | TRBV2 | CASSSGTQNTEAFF | TGTGCCAGCAGTTCGGGGACTCAAAACACTGAAGCTTTCTTT
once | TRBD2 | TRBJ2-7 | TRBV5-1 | CASSLRASGAYEQYF | TGCGCCAGCAGCTTGAGGGCTAGCGGGGCCTACGAGCAGTACTTC
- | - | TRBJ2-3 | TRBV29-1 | CSVRTGSSTDTQYF | TGCAGCGTTAGGACCGGGAGTAGCACAGATACGCAGTATTTT
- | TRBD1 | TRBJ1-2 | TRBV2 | CASRADRGYYGYTF | TGTGCCAGCAGGGCCGACAGGGGGTACTATGGCTACACCTTC
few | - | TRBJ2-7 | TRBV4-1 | CASSQEWRQSRAPHEQYF | TGCGCCAGCAGCCAAGAATGGCGACAGTCCCGAGCCCCCCACGAGCAGTACTTC
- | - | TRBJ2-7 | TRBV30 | CAWSSGGALVNF | TGTGCCTGGAGTTCCGGGGGCGCGTTAGTGAACTTC
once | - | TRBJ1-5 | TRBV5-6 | CASIDERGWQPQHF | TGTGCCAGCATCGATGAAAGGGGGTGGCAGCCCCAGCATTTT
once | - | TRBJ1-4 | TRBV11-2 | CASSPAGATNEKLFF | TGTGCCAGCAGCCCGGCAGGCGCAACTAATGAAAAACTGTTTTTT
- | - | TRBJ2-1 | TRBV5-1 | CASSLGDGLYNEQFF | TGCGCCAGCAGCTTGGGTGACGGACTCTACAATGAGCAGTTCTTC
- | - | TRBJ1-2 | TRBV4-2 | CASSQEPIPTYGYTF | TGTGCCAGCAGCCAAGAGCCGATACCTACCTATGGCTACACCTTC
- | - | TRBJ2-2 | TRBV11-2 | CASRFRGGTGELFF | TGTGCCAGCAGGTTTAGAGGGGGAACCGGGGAGCTGTTTTTT
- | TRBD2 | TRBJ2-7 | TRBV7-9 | CASGVAGGRSEQYF | TGTGCCAGCGGAGTAGCGGGAGGACGAAGCGAGCAGTACTTC
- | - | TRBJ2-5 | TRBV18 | CASSPHSKETQYF | TGTGCCAGCTCACCACACAGCAAAGAGACCCAGTACTTC
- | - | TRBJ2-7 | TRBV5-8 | CASRLRGMQYF | TGTGCCAGCAGGTTGCGAGGGATGCAGTACTTC
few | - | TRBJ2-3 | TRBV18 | CASSPISGSDTQYF | TGTGCCAGCTCACCTATATCCGGGAGTGATACGCAGTATTTT
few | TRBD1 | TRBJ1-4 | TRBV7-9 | CASSLGQGPTNEKLFF | TGTGCCAGCAGCCTCGGACAGGGTCCAACTAATGAAAAACTGTTTTTT
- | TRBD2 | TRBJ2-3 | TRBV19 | CASRLAGSDTQYF | TGTGCCAGTAGGCTAGCGGGTTCTGATACGCAGTATTTT
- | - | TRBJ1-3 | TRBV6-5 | CASTQSSGNTIYF | TGTGCCAGCACTCAAAGCTCTGGAAACACCATATATTTT
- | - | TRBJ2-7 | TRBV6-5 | CASTGESYEQYF | TGTGCCAGCACAGGGGAATCCTACGAGCAGTACTTC
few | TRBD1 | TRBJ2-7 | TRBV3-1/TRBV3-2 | CASSGGIRYEQYF | TGTGCCAGCTCAGGGGGCATTCGTTACGAGCAGTACTTC
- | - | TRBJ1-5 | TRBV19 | CASSTGGREPQHF | TGTGCCAGTAGTACCGGGGGGCGGGAGCCCCAGCATTTT
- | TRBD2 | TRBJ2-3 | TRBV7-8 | CASSLVGTSGISTDTQYF | TGTGCCAGCAGCTTAGTGGGGACTAGCGGGATAAGCACAGATACGCAGTATTTT
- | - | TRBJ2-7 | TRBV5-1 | CASSLASGEEQYF | TGCGCCAGCAGCTTGGCGTCAGGGGAAGAGCAGTACTTC
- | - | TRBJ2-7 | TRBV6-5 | CASSDSGRRLYEQYF | TGTGCCAGCAGTGACTCAGGGAGGCGCCTATACGAGCAGTACTTC
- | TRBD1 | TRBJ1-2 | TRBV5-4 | CASSPDYRQGETGYTF | TGTGCCAGCAGCCCGGATTATAGACAGGGGGAAACTGGCTACACCTTC
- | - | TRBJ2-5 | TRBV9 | CASSVGTVGQETQYF | TGTGCCAGCAGCGTGGGGACTGTGGGCCAAGAGACCCAGTACTTC
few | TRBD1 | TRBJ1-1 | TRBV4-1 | CASSQDLGQGSDTEAFF | TGCGCCAGCAGCCAAGATCTAGGACAGGGATCGGACACTGAAGCTTTCTTT
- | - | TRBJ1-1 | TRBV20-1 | CSASNGGEAFF | TGCAGTGCTAGTAATGGGGGCGAAGCTTTCTTT
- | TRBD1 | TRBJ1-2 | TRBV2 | CASLFWTGGSYGYTF | TGTGCCAGCCTTTTTTGGACAGGGGGATCCTATGGCTACACCTTC
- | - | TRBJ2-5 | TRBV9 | CASSPSSGEQETQYF | TGTGCCAGCAGCCCCTCTAGTGGCGAGCAAGAGACCCAGTACTTC
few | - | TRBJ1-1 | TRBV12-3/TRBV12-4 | CASSPIPRAFF | TGTGCCAGCAGCCCTATCCCCCGAGCTTTCTTT
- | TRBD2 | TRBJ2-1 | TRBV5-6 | CASSGTSGTYNEQFF | TGTGCCAGCAGTGGGACTAGCGGGACGTACAATGAGCAGTTCTTC
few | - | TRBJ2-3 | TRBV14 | CASSQLRPDTQYF | TGTGCCAGCAGCCAATTACGCCCAGATACGCAGTATTTT
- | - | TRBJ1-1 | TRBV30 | CAWSVRGSGEAFF | TGTGCCTGGAGTGTACGGGGTAGCGGCGAAGCTTTCTTT
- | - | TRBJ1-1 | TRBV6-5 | CASSYAPGAGGTEAFF | TGTGCCAGCAGTTACGCGCCCGGGGCGGGTGGAACTGAAGCTTTCTTT
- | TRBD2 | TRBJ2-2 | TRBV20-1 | CSASPILAGTGELFF | TGCAGTGCTAGTCCGATTCTAGCGGGCACCGGGGAGCTGTTTTTT